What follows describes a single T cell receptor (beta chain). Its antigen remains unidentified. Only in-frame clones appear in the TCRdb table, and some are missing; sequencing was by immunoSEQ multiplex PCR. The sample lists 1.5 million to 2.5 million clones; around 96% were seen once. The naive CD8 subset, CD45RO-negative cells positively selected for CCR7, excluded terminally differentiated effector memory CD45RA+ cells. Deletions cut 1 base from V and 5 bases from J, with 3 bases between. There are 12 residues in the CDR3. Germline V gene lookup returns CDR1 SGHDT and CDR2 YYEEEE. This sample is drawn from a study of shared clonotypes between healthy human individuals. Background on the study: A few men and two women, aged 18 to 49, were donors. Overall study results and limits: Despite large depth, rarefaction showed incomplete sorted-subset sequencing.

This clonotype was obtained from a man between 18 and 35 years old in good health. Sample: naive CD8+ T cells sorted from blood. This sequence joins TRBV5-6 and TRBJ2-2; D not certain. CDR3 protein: CASSLWTGELFF. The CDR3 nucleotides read TGTGCCAGCAGCTTGTGGACCGGGGAGCTGTTTTTT.